The rows below give T cell receptor beta chains drawn from one sample of a study of response to subunit inactivated influenza vaccine. TCRdb independently ran MiXCR on the RT-PCR reads; one entry per CDR3 protein. This sample carries hundreds of thousands of distinct CDR3 sequences, about a fifth of them seen once, and the ten largest clones take 11%. Specimen: PBMCs from blood, collected approximately 5 days after vaccination. The source of these receptors is a man aged 45-65 years who received an inactivated influenza vaccine. The CDR3 runs from the conserved cysteine through the conserved F or W. Fields, in order: CDR3 DNA, CDR3 protein, clone size, V gene, CDR3 length, J gene, D gene. A D gene is named only where the DNA matches it firmly. Size tells how often a clone was seen (once, few, many) or the class of an expanded clone, and some rows leave it out.

TGCAGCGCCAAACCCTCCTACAATGAGCAGTTCTTC CSAKPSYNEQFF many TRBV29-1 12 TRBJ2-1 NA
TGTGCCAGCAGCTCGGACCTAAACCCCTACGAGCAGTACTTC CASSSDLNPYEQYF NA TRBV7-9 14 TRBJ2-7 NA
TGCAGTACGAGGACAGGGTCCCGTAATTCACCCCTCCACTTT CSTRTGSRNSPLHF NA TRBV20-1 14 TRBJ1-6 TRBD1
TGCAGCGTTATGGCAGGGGTTGTCTATGGCTACACCTTC CSVMAGVVYGYTF NA TRBV29-1 13 TRBJ1-2 NA
TGTGCCAGTTCCCACACAGGACAGGGGGCTGTTATCGGGGAGCTGTTTTTT CASSHTGQGAVIGELFF NA TRBV27 17 TRBJ2-2 TRBD1
TGTGCCAGCAGCTTGAGGGGAGCGGGGGTCTACAATGAGCAGTTCTTC CASSLRGAGVYNEQFF few TRBV7-3 16 TRBJ2-1 TRBD2
TGTGCCAGCACTAGGACTAGCGGTTACGGCTACAATGAGCAGTTCTTC CASTRTSGYGYNEQFF NA TRBV27 16 TRBJ2-1 TRBD2
TGTGCCAGCAGCTGGGGACAGATACAAGAGACCCAGTACTTC CASSWGQIQETQYF few TRBV7-9 14 TRBJ2-5 TRBD1
TGCGCCAGCAGCTTGGGCGAACGTAATTCACCCCTCCACTTT CASSLGERNSPLHF many TRBV5-1 14 TRBJ1-6 NA
TGTGCGGCCAATGAGCAGTTCTTC CAANEQFF few TRBV30 8 TRBJ2-1 NA
TGTGCCAGCCTCCGCCTTGGGGTGAACTATGGCTACACCTTC CASLRLGVNYGYTF NA TRBV12-3/TRBV12-4 14 TRBJ1-2 NA
TGCAGTGCTGGCTCCCCCGGGACAGGGATCTACGAGCAGTACTTC CSAGSPGTGIYEQYF many TRBV20-1 15 TRBJ2-7 TRBD1
TGTGCCAGCAGTTTACGTAGCGGGGGGTACAATGAGCAGTTCTTC CASSLRSGGYNEQFF few TRBV27 15 TRBJ2-1 TRBD2
TGTGCCAGCAGCTTAGTGGTGTCCAGCGGGGGCTTCTACAATGAGCAGTTCTTC CASSLVVSSGGFYNEQFF NA TRBV11-2 18 TRBJ2-1 TRBD2
TGTGCCAGCAGTTTGACCGGGGCTGGGGCCAACGTCCTGACTTTC CASSLTGAGANVLTF many TRBV28 15 TRBJ2-6 NA
TGCAGTGCTAACCGGGGAGGCGGGAGGACCGTCGGTGAGCAGTTCTTC CSANRGGGRTVGEQFF NA TRBV20-1 16 TRBJ2-1 TRBD2
TGTGCCAGCATGGGAGACAGGGGATACAATGAGCAGTTCTTC CASMGDRGYNEQFF few TRBV7-9 14 TRBJ2-1 TRBD1
TGTGCCAGCAGTTACTTCGGGACGGTCTCCTACAATGAGCAGTTCTTC CASSYFGTVSYNEQFF few TRBV6-2/TRBV6-3 16 TRBJ2-1 NA
TGCAGCGTTTTGTACTCCTATAATTCACCCCTCCACTTT CSVLYSYNSPLHF few TRBV29-1 13 TRBJ1-6 NA
TGCAGTGCCAGTGGACAGGAGAAGTCCTACGAGCAGTACTTC CSASGQEKSYEQYF NA TRBV20-1 14 TRBJ2-7 TRBD1
TGTGCCAGCAGTAGGGACAGGCCAGGGCTTGGCGGGGAGCTGTTTTTT CASSRDRPGLGGELFF NA TRBV12-3/TRBV12-4 16 TRBJ2-2 TRBD1
TGTGCCAGCAGCCCCCGCGGGGGTAACAATGAGCAGTTCTTC CASSPRGGNNEQFF NA TRBV4-2 14 TRBJ2-1 TRBD2
TGTGCCAGCAGAGAGGACAGAGACCTCTCTAGCGGATACAATGAGCAGTTCTTC CASREDRDLSSGYNEQFF NA TRBV28 18 TRBJ2-1 NA
TGTGCCAGCAGTACCCAGGGGGTCGGGTACGAGCAGTACTTC CASSTQGVGYEQYF NA TRBV28 14 TRBJ2-7 TRBD1
TGTGCCAGCAGTGAGTTAACCCGGGACAGTGAAGCTTTCTTT CASSELTRDSEAFF NA TRBV12-3/TRBV12-4 14 TRBJ1-1 TRBD1
TGCTCCGCGGCGGTAGCGGTTTCCTACGAGCAGTACTTC CSAAVAVSYEQYF NA TRBV29-1 13 TRBJ2-7 NA